What follows is one T cell receptor (beta chain) and its context. Its specificity is unknown. The source of the sample is a study of a mutant IDH1 vaccine in newly diagnosed glioma. On the study more broadly: Vaccination started 4-6 weeks after radiotherapy alone, or with temozolomide cycles. Earlier care involved radiotherapy, temozolomide, or both, and the majority received both.

CDR1 is SGDLS, CDR2 YYNGEE, per germline. V was clipped by 0 bases and J by 3 bases, with 15 bases between them. The CDR3 spans 16 residues. The repertoire was sequenced with immunoSEQ multiplex PCR; TCRdb's copy has only in-frame clones and lacks some. The sample shows 50,000 to 70,000 clones, 81% of them seen only once. The study, taken as a whole, reports: Among top peripheral T cell clonotypes, changes seemed unrelated to pseudoprogression.

Time point in this sample: week 23, last vaccination. Vaccination used 300 ug of mutant IDH1 20-mer peptide per dose, with topical imiquimod. Astrocytomas that were new, WHO grade 3 or 4, IDH1-mutant and ATRX-lost were present in the donors. The chain has TRBV9 and TRBJ1-1, with D unclear. The clonotype comes from a woman between 40 and 55 years old with glioma. Some clones in this sample may be carry-over from other donors' samples. The starting material was PBMCs, obtained from a glioma patient whose treatment included an IDH1 peptide vaccine. The CDR3 nucleotides are TGTGCCAGCAGCGTAGCCGGATGGATATCGGACACTGAAGCTTTCTTT. This translates into CASSVAGWISDTEAFF.